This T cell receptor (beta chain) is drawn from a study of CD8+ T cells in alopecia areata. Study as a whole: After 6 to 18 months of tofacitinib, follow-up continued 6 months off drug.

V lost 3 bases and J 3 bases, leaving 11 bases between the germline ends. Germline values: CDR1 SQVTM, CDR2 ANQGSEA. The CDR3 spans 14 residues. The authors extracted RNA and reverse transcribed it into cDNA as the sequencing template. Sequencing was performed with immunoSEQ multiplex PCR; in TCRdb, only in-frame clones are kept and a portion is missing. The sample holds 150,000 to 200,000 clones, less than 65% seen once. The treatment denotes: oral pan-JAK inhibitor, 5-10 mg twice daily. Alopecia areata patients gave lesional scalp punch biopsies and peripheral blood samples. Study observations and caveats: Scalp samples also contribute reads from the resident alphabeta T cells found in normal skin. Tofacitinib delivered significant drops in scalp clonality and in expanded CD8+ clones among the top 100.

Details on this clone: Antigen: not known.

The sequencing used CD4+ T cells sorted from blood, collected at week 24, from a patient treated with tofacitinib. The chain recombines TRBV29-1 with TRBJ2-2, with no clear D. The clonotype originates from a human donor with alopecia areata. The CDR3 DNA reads TGCAGCGTTGAGCTACGGTCCGACACCGGGGAGCTGTTTTTT. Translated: CSVELRSDTGELFF.